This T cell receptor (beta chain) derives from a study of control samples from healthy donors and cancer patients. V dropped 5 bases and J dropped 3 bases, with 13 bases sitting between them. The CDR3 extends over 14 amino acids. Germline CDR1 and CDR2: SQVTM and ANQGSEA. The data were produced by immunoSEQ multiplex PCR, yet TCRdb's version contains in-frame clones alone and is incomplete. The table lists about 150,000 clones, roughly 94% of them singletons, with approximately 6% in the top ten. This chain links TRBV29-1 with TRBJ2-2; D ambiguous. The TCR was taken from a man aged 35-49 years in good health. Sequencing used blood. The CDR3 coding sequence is TGCAGCGTTCGGGTGGACCTAGACACCGGGGAGCTGTTTTTT. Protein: CSVRVDLDTGELFF.